This T cell receptor beta chain was found in a study of T cell responses to AZD1222 COVID-19 vaccine. Study conclusions and caveats: Seropositive AZD1222 recipients at baseline numbered only 6 or 7. Repertoires were obtained solely post-peak T cell response. Distributed over spike, vaccine-associated CD4 TCRs predominated at 160-218 and 743-854.

As to this clone: The antigen is unknown.

With V trimmed by 3 bases and J by 4 bases, 9 bases remained unmatched. CDR1 LNHDA and CDR2 SQIVND come from the germline V gene (reference sequence). The CDR3 loop spans 16 amino acids. Sequenced by immunoSEQ multiplex PCR; TCRdb stores in-frame clones only, minus some. Seen here are 120,000 or so clones, around 87% observed once, and the top ten hold 8% to 13%. The chain joins TRBV19 to TRBJ2-5, with 9 nucleotides matching TRBD1. The sample here was peripheral blood, taken on day 0 of AZD1222 vaccination. This clonotype was obtained from an adult in good health. The CDR3 reads CASSIPQGARGETQYF. CDR3 DNA: TGTGCCAGTAGTATCCCACAGGGGGCGCGGGGAGAGACCCAGTACTTC.